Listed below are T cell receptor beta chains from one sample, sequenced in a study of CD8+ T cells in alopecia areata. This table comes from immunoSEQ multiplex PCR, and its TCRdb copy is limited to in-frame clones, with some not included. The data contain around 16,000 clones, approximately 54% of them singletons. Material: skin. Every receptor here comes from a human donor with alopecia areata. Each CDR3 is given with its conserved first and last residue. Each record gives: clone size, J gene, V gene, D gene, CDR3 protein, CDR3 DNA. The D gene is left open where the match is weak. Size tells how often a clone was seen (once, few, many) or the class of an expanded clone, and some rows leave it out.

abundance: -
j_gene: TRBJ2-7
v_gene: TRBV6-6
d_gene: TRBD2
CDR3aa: CASARLAGVRYEQYF
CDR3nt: TGTGCCAGCGCTAGACTAGCGGGAGTACGGTACGAGCAGTACTTC

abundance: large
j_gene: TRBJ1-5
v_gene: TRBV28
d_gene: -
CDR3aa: CASSLWDFSNQPQHF
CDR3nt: TGTGCCAGCAGTTTATGGGACTTTAGCAATCAGCCCCAGCATTTT

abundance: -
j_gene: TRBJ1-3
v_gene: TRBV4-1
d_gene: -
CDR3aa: CASSQDPPSRGNTIYF
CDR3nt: TGCGCCAGCAGCCAAGACCCCCCCTCGCGCGGAAACACCATATATTTT

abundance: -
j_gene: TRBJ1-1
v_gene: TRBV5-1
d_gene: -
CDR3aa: CASSYEGGYTEAFF
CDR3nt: TGCGCCAGCAGCTATGAAGGGGGGTACACTGAAGCTTTCTTT

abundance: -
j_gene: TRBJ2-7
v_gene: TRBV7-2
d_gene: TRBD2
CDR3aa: CASSLGTSGTSYEQYF
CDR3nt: TGTGCCAGCAGCTTAGGGACTAGCGGGACTTCCTACGAGCAGTACTTC

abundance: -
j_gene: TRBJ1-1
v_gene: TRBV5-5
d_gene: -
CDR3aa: CASSLARLNTEAFF
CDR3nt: TGTGCCAGCAGCTTGGCCAGACTGAACACTGAAGCTTTCTTT

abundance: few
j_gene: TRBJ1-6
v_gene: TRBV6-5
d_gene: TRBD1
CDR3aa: CASGQGNSPLHF
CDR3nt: TGTGCCAGCGGACAGGGTAACTCACCCCTCCACTTT

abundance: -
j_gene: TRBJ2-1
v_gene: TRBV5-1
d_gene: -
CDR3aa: CASSGGSNNEQFF
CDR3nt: TGCGCCAGCAGTGGGGGGTCTAACAATGAGCAGTTCTTC

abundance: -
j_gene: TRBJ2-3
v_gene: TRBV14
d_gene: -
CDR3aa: CASSQGRPRNTDTQYF
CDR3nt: TGTGCCAGCAGCCAAGGCAGGCCAAGGAACACAGATACGCAGTATTTT

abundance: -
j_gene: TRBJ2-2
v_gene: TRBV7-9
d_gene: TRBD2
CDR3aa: CASSLHSLASTGELFF
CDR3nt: TGTGCCAGCAGCTTGCATTCACTAGCGAGCACCGGGGAGCTGTTTTTT

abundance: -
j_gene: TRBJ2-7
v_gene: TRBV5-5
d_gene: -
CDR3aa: CASSPSPEGRVYERYF
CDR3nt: TGTGCCAGCAGCCCCTCACCGGAGGGCCGGGTCTACGAGCGGTACTTC